A single sample is the source of the 3 T cell receptor beta chains below, sequenced in a study of identical twins. MiXCR, run by TCRdb on the 5' RACE reads, gives a single entry per CDR3 protein. The data hold about 200,000 distinct CDR3 sequences, with 15% to 20% observed a single time. The same sample was also studied in work on T cells expressing NK-cell markers.

Sequencing input: CD8+ T cells sorted from blood. These receptors were collected from a young woman in good health.

The gene calls are TRBV20-1 and TRBJ2-5; perhaps TRBD2 as D (5 bases). Germline loops: CDR1 DFQATT, CDR2 SNEGSKA (reference sequence). This CDR3 has 14 amino acids. V dropped 1 base and J dropped 5 bases, with 14 bases sitting between them. The CDR3 spells CSARAGEGTETQYF. The CDR3 nucleotides read TGCAGTGCTAGAGCGGGCGAGGGCACGGAGACCCAGTACTTC.

The chain has TRBV4-3 and TRBJ2-1; TRBD2 agrees at 12 bases. CDR1 LGHNA and CDR2 YSLEER come from the germline V gene. The CDR3 runs 15 residues. The V segment lost 8 bases and the J segment 8 bases; nucleotides outside the gene matches: 10. The CDR3: CASGSTSGRFHEQFF. The CDR3 bases are TGCGCCAGCGGGTCGACTAGCGGGAGATTCCATGAGCAGTTCTTC.

This clonotype came up a few times. The V and J genes are TRBV6-2 or TRBV6-3 and TRBJ2-7; 9 bases match TRBD2. Germline CDR1 and CDR2: MNHEY and SVGEGT. The CDR3 contains 15 residues. Unmatched junction bases numbered 8, after V lost 5 bases and J lost 3 bases. This CDR3 reads CASSASGRILYEQYF. As DNA, the CDR3 is TGTGCCAGCAGTGCCAGCGGGAGGATACTCTACGAGCAGTACTTC.